This passage covers 18 T cell receptor beta chains from one sample sequenced in a study of blood T cell repertoires in COVID-19. Produced via immunoSEQ multiplex PCR; TCRdb's table is partial and in-frame only. In the table there are hundreds of thousands of clones, 88% of which are singletons. Sequencing was performed on peripheral blood. These receptors were taken from a woman in her 30s who had recovered from COVID-19.

The chain joins TRBV5-5 to TRBJ2-3, with TRBD2 matching 10 bases. The CDR3 has 16 amino acids. Germline CDR1 reads SGHKS; CDR2 reads YYEKEE (reference sequence). The V and J ends lost 3 bases and 1 base, in that order; junction bases with no gene match: 5. The CDR3 loop reads CASSYSSGGGTDTQYF. As DNA, the CDR3 is TGTGCCAGCAGCTACTCTAGCGGGGGAGGCACAGATACGCAGTATTTT.

This clone showed up just once. V and J are TRBV2 and TRBJ1-2; 10 bases are shared with TRBD1. The CDR3 has 13 amino acids. Germline loops: CDR1 SNHLY, CDR2 FYNNEI. The V gene end was trimmed by 6 bases and the J gene end by 6 bases; junction bases not matched to a gene: 4. CDR3 DNA sequence: TGTGCCAGCAGGACAGGGGGCTTGGATGGCTACACCTTC. This sequence encodes CASRTGGLDGYTF.

The chain links TRBV6-6 to TRBJ1-2; 12 nucleotides line up with TRBD1. The V and J ends lost 5 bases and 6 bases, in that order; junction bases with no gene match: 10. The CDR3 has 16 residues. From germline, CDR1 is MNHNY and CDR2 SVGAGI (reference sequence). As DNA, the CDR3 is TGTGCCAGCAGTCCGATTACCGGGACAGGGGGCGATGGCTACACCTTC. This codes for CASSPITGTGGDGYTF.

The rearrangement links TRBV4-1 to TRBJ2-2; 8 bases map to TRBD2. Trimming took 6 bases from V and 5 from J; bases not matched to a gene: 5. Germline CDR1 reads MGHRA; CDR2 reads YSYEKL. This CDR3 contains 14 residues. The DNA for the CDR3 is TGCGCCAGCAGATTCCGGGGGGGGACCGGGGAGCTGTTTTTT. Its translation is CASRFRGGTGELFF.

The genes are TRBV4-1 and TRBJ2-2, with D tentatively TRBD2 (6 bases). V lost 0 bases and J lost 7, with 12 bases in between. This CDR3 comprises 15 residues. In germline, CDR1 is MGHRA, CDR2 YSYEKL. CDR3 loop: CASSQDLRGGGELFF. The CDR3 DNA follows: TGCGCCAGCAGCCAAGATCTGCGGGGCGGCGGGGAGCTGTTTTTT.

This clone was counted at least ten times. J is TRBJ1-5 and V is TRBV7-6; D ambiguous. The CDR3 totals 16 residues. V was trimmed by 1 base and J by 0 bases, leaving 10 bases between them. Germline values: CDR1 SGHVS, CDR2 FNYEAQ. CDR3 sequence: CASSLGGLGSNQPQHF. In DNA, the CDR3 is TGTGCCAGCAGCTTAGGAGGCTTGGGTAGCAATCAGCCCCAGCATTTT. The variable domain in full, with the rest retrieved from reference TRBV7-6 and TRBJ1-5, is GAGVSQSPRYKVTKRGQDVALRCDPISGHVSLYWYRQALGQGPEFLTYFNYEAQQDKSGLPNDRFSAERPEGSISTLTIQRTEQRDSAMYRCASSLGGLGSNQPQHFGDGTRLSIL.

This clone has just one count. V is TRBV5-1 and J is TRBJ2-3, with D possibly being TRBD2 (6 bases). V was trimmed by 4 bases and J by 3 bases, leaving 15 bases between them. Germline CDR1 and CDR2: SGHRS and YFSETQ. The CDR3 totals 15 residues. CDR3 bases: TGCGCCAGCAGCCTGGCGGGGTTGGGAACAGATACGCAGTATTTT. As protein: CASSLAGLGTDTQYF.

This clone was counted once. V is TRBV7-8 and J is TRBJ2-3; a weak D match, TRBD1 (6 bases). This CDR3 has 11 residues. Trimming pared 5 bases from V and 11 bases from J, leaving 11 bases between. The germline CDR1 and CDR2 sequences are SGHVS and FQNEAQ. The CDR3 is CASSPRDKQYF. The CDR3 coding sequence is TGTGCCAGCAGCCCTAGGGACAAGCAGTATTTT.

V gene TRBV5-6 combines with J gene TRBJ2-2; TRBD1 agrees at 7 bases. Unmatched junction bases numbered 4, after V lost 2 bases and J lost 6 bases. Germline values: CDR1 SGHDT, CDR2 YYEEEE. The CDR3 is 14 residues long. CDR3 residues: CASSFRQGAGELFF. CDR3 DNA sequence: TGTGCCAGCAGCTTCAGACAGGGCGCCGGGGAGCTGTTTTTT.

The chain joins TRBV28 to TRBJ2-3, with TRBD1 as a possible D gene (5 bases). Germline V gene lookup returns CDR1 MDHEN and CDR2 SYDVKM. V lost 3 bases, J lost 3 bases, and 13 bases lay in between. The length of the CDR3 is 15 residues. The CDR3 DNA reads as TGTGCCAGCAGTTTGCGGCAGGGTGGTACAGATACGCAGTATTTT. It is translated as CASSLRQGGTDTQYF.

The CDR3 region is CASSFRTGMTDSPLHF. In DNA, the CDR3 is TGTGCCAGCAGCTTCCGGACGGGGATGACGGATTCACCCCTCCACTTT. The V call is TRBV7-6, the J call TRBJ1-6; no clear D. Per germline, CDR1 SGHVS and CDR2 FNYEAQ. Trimming shortened V by 3 bases and J by 8 bases, and 17 bases separated the two germline ends. The CDR3 consists of 16 residues.

The V gene is TRBV18, the J gene TRBJ1-5; a weak D match, TRBD1 (6 bases). Per germline, CDR1 KGHSH and CDR2 LQKENI. The CDR3 contains 17 residues. Trimming stripped 1 base from V and 1 base from J, with 14 bases between. The CDR3 loop reads CASSPQQGHGSNQPQHF. The CDR3 DNA reads as TGTGCCAGCTCACCACAACAGGGCCATGGGAGCAATCAGCCCCAGCATTTT.

The rearrangement links TRBV4-2 to TRBJ2-7; 7 positions match TRBD2. Per the germline V gene, CDR1 is LGHNA and CDR2 is YNFKEQ. This CDR3 region has 15 residues. The junction had 6 bases not matched to a gene; V was cut back by 3 bases and J by 1 base. CDR3 region: CASSQNPSGSYEQYF. The CDR3 DNA reads TGTGCCAGCAGCCAGAATCCTAGCGGTTCCTACGAGCAGTACTTC.

Only one count was recorded for this clone. The chain couples TRBV29-1 to TRBJ2-4; 7 nucleotides align to TRBD2. This CDR3 is 13 amino acids long. CDR1 and CDR2 from the germline V gene are SQVTM and ANQGSEA. V shed 6 bases and J 8 bases; nucleotides not matched to a gene: 10. CDR3 protein: CSVIWGGRDIQYF. The CDR3 coding sequence is TGCAGCGTCATTTGGGGGGGAAGGGACATTCAGTACTTC.

The chain has TRBV7-8 and TRBJ2-6; D remains ambiguous. Looked up from germline, CDR1 is SGHVS and CDR2 is FQNEAQ. Trimming left V 5 bases short and J 3 bases short, with 14 bases between. CDR3 length: 16 amino acids. The CDR3 sequence is CASSVAGLRGANVLTF. For the CDR3, the DNA is TGTGCCAGCAGCGTTGCAGGATTGCGTGGGGCCAACGTCCTGACTTTC.

CDR3 DNA: TGTGCCAGCAGTTTTGCCCGCGGGGGCGGAGAGACCCAGTACTTC. This sequence encodes CASSFARGGGETQYF. V usage is TRBV27 and J usage is TRBJ2-5, with D possibly matching TRBD2 (7 bases). V lost 3 bases and J 4 bases, leaving 15 bases between the germline ends. The length of the CDR3 is 15 residues. In germline, CDR1 is MNHEY, CDR2 SMNVEV (reference sequence).

The chain recombines TRBV18 with TRBJ2-3; D perhaps matches TRBD2 (6 bases). The V and J ends lost 6 bases and 2 bases respectively, with 18 bases between them. Germline values: CDR1 KGHSH, CDR2 LQKENI. The CDR3 sequence is 16 residues long. This CDR3 reads CASSQQGGGTTDTQYF. Written as DNA, the CDR3 is TGTGCCAGCTCGCAACAAGGAGGCGGGACCACAGATACGCAGTATTTT.

The chain uses TRBV5-1 and TRBJ2-1, with D unresolved. The germline V gene encodes CDR1 SGHRS and CDR2 YFSETQ. The CDR3 sequence is 13 residues long. Trimming shortened V by 0 bases and J by 4 bases, and 5 bases separated the two germline ends. The CDR3 region has the DNA TGCGCCAGCAGCTTGGAGCTGTACAATGAGCAGTTCTTC. Residues: CASSLELYNEQFF.